A single sample gave rise to the 12 T cell receptor beta chains below, sequenced in a study of sequential checkpoint blockade in melanoma. The treatment here: randomized to nivolumab then ipilimumab (arm A) or the reverse (arm B). Sequencing was performed with immunoSEQ multiplex PCR; in TCRdb, only in-frame clones are kept and a portion is missing. The sample holds fewer than 9,500 clones, 20% to 25% seen once. This specimen consisted of tumor tissue (inferred from file names), obtained from a patient given nivolumab and ipilimumab in sequence. The receptors were sampled from a human donor with melanoma.

By proportion, this clone is medium-sized. The chain is built from TRBV14 and TRBJ2-2; perhaps TRBD2 as D (6 bases). The V end was cut by 2 bases, the J end by 6 bases, with 19 bases between. The CDR3 sequence is 17 residues long. CDR1 is SGHDN, CDR2 FVKESK, per germline. The CDR3 DNA follows: TGTGCCAGCAGCCAATCGAGACTAGGAGGTACTTCCGGGGAGCTGTTTTTT. It codes for CASSQSRLGGTSGELFF.

This clone showed up just a few times. The rearrangement links TRBV6-8 to TRBJ2-2, with 8 nucleotides matching TRBD1. This CDR3 comprises 14 residues. Germline V gene sequence: CDR1 MNHGY, CDR2 SAAAGT. The J segment lost 3 bases and the V segment lost 5 bases, leaving 2 bases of the junction unmatched. CDR3 residues: CASSDRGYTGELFF. The CDR3 coding sequence is TGTGCCAGCAGTGACAGGGGATACACCGGGGAGCTGTTTTTT.

V usage is TRBV25-1 and J usage is TRBJ1-4; 8 nucleotides match TRBD1. In germline, CDR1 is MGHDK, CDR2 SYGVNS. V gave up 6 bases and J gave up 5 bases; unmatched junction bases: 8. The CDR3 totals 15 residues. The CDR3 DNA reads TGTGCCAGCAGCCCCTTGGGGGACAGGAATGAAAAACTGTTTTTT. Translation: CASSPLGDRNEKLFF.

This clone was detected only a few times. The chain joins TRBV18 to TRBJ2-1; D unresolved. Between the trimmed V and J ends, which lost 5 bases and 4 bases, there was a span of 12 bases. The CDR3 spans 14 residues. In germline, CDR1 is KGHSH, CDR2 LQKENI. The CDR3 DNA follows: TGTGCCAGCTCAAAGCTCCCCGCTTACAATGAGCAGTTCTTC. This encodes CASSKLPAYNEQFF.

This clone ranks as medium-sized (0.01 to 0.1%). The chain is built from TRBV6-8 and TRBJ1-2, with D perhaps matching TRBD1 (6 bases). From germline, CDR1 is MNHGY and CDR2 SAAAGT. The CDR3 totals 14 residues. V lost 10 bases to trimming and J lost 8 bases, with 23 bases between them. This CDR3 reads CAIKLNRETGGYTF. In nucleotides, the CDR3 is TGTGCCATAAAGTTAAACAGGGAGACGGGGGGCTACACCTTC.

V and J are TRBV29-1 and TRBJ2-3; D is possibly TRBD1 (5 bases). There are 15 residues in the CDR3. Trimming removed 7 bases from V and 2 bases from J, with 19 bases in between. CDR1 is SQVTM, CDR2 ANQGSEA, per germline. CDR3 nucleotides: TGCAGCGCCGAAGGGGCAGGATGGTCCACAGATACGCAGTATTTT. Its protein is CSAEGAGWSTDTQYF.

The chain couples TRBV28 to TRBJ1-1; D remains unclear. The CDR3 is 12 amino acids. Germline lookup yields CDR1 MDHEN and CDR2 SYDVKM. V was cut by 3 bases and J by 0 bases, with 2 bases left in between. CDR3: CASSFMNTEAFF. In nucleotides, the CDR3 is TGTGCCAGCAGTTTTATGAACACTGAAGCTTTCTTT.

This clone showed up just a few times. The gene calls are TRBV25-1 and TRBJ1-1, with TRBD1 matching 7 bases. The germline gives CDR1 MGHDK, CDR2 SYGVNS. The V gene end was trimmed by 1 base and the J gene end by 8 bases; junction bases not matched to a gene: 10. The CDR3 runs 15 residues. The CDR3 is CASSEFQGERVEAFF. In nucleotides, the CDR3 is TGTGCCAGCAGTGAATTCCAGGGGGAGAGGGTAGAAGCTTTCTTT.

This chain connects TRBV5-1 to TRBJ2-7, with 10 bases aligning to TRBD2. The J segment lost 3 bases and the V segment lost 0 bases, leaving 3 bases of the junction unmatched. CDR3 length equals 15 residues. CDR1 is SGHRS, CDR2 YFSETQ, per germline. The CDR3 loop reads CASSLEAGGYYEQYF. CDR3 bases: TGCGCCAGCAGCTTGGAAGCGGGGGGGTACTACGAGCAGTACTTC.

The chain combines TRBV23-1 with TRBJ2-1, with TRBD2 matching 9 bases. TRBV23-1 is filed as an ORF, its function uncertain. V dropped 6 bases and J dropped 8; count of bases not matched to a gene: 17. CDR3 length equals 17 residues. CDR3 sequence (DNA): TGCGCCAGCAGCCAAGAAGGCGGCGGGGGGGCCTTAGATGAGCAGTTCTTC. Translated: CASSQEGGGGALDEQFF.

This clone showed up just a few times. This chain connects TRBV10-3 to TRBJ2-7; D is unclear. CDR3 length: 14 amino acids. V lost 2 bases and J 5 bases, leaving 13 bases between the germline ends. Germline V gene sequence: CDR1 ENHRY, CDR2 SYGVKD. In nucleotides, the CDR3 is TGTGCCATCAGTGAGCCTTGGCGAGGACACGAGCAGTACGTC. Protein product: CAISEPWRGHEQYV.

The chain uses TRBV15 and TRBJ1-5; D ambiguous. The V and J ends lost 0 bases and 2 bases respectively, with 11 bases between them. CDR1 LNHNV and CDR2 YYDKDF come from the germline V gene (reference sequence). The length of the CDR3 is 16 residues. The CDR3 nucleotides read TGTGCCACCAGCAGAGATAATGGGGTGGGCAATCAGCCCCAGCATTTT. Translation gives CATSRDNGVGNQPQHF.